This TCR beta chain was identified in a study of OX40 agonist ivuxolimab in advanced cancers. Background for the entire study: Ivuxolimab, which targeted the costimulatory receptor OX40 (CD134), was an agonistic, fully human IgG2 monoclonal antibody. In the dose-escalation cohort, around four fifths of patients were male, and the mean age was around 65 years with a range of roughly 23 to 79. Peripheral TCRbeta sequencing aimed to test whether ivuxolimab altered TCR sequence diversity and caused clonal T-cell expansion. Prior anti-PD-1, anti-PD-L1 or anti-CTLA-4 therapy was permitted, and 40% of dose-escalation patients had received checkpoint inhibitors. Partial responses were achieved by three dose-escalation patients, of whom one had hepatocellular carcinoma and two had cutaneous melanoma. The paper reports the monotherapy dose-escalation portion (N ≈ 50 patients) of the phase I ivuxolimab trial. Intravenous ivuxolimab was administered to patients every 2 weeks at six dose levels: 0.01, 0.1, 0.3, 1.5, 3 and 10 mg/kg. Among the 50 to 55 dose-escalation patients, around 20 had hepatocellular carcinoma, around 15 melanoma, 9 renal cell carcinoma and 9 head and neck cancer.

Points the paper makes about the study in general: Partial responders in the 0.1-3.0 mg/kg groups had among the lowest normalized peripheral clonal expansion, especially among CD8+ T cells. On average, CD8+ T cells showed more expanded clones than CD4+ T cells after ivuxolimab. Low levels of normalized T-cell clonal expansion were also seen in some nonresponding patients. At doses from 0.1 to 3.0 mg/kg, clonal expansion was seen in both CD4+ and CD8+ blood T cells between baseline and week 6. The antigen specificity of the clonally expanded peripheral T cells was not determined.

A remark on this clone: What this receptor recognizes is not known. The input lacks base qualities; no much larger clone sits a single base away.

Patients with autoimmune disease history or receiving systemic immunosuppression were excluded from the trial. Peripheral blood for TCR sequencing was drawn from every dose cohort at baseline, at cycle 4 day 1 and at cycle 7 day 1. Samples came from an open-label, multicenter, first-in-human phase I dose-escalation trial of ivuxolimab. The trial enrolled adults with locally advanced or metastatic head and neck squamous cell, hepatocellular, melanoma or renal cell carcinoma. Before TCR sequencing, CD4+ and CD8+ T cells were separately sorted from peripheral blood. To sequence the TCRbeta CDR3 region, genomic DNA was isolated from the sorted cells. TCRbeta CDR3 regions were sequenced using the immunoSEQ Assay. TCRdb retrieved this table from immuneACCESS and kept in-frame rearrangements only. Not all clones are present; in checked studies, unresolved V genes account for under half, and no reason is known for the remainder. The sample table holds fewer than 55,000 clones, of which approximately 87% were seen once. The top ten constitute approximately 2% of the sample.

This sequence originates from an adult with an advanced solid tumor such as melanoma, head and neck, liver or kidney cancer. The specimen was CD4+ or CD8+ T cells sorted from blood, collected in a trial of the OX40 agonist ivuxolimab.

The CDR3 protein is CASSYSTGLGNTIYF. The sequence in DNA is TGTGCCAGCAGTTACTCCACAGGGCTCGGAAACACCATATATTTT. The V gene is TRBV6-5 and the J gene is TRBJ1-3; the D gene is perhaps TRBD1, on 6 matching bases. At the junction V is shortened by 0 bases and J by 4 bases, with 10 bases in between. The germline V gene gives CDR1 as MNHEY and CDR2 as SVGAGI. The CDR3 measures 15 amino acids from cysteine to phenylalanine. Only the CDR3 region is kept as DNA, spanning 45 bases read in frame from base 1.